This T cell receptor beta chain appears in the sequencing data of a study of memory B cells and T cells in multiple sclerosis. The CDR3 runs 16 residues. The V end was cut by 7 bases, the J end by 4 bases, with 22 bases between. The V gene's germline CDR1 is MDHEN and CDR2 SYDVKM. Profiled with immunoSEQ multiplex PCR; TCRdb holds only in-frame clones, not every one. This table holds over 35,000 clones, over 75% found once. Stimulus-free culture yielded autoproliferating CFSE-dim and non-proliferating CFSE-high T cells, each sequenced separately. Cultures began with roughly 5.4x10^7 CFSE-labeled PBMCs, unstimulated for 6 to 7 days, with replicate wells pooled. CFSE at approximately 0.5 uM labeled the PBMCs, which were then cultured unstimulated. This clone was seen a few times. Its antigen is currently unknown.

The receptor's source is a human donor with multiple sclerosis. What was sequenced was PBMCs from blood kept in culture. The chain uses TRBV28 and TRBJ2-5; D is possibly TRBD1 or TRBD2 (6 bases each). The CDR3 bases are TGTGCCAGCAACCCATCCGGGACACGGGGGAGAGAGACCCAGTACTTC. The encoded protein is CASNPSGTRGRETQYF. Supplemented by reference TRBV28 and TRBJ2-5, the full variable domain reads DVKVTQSSRYLVKRTGEKVFLECVQDMDHENMFWYRQDPGLGLRLIYFSYDVKMKEKGDIPEGYSVSREKKERFSLILESASTNQTSMYLCASNPSGTRGRETQYFGPGTRLLVL.